This TCR beta chain originates from a study of blood T cell repertoires in COVID-19. As for the study in general: Acute and convalescent COVID-19 specimens originated in the United States, Italy and Spain. PBMCs, B-cell-depleted T cells, or T cells provided the cDNA or gDNA that made up the material.

CDR1 and CDR2 (germline): MDHEN, SYDVKM. V shed 4 bases and J 5 bases; nucleotides not matched to a gene: 2. The CDR3 sequence is 15 residues long. This clone is a singleton in its sample. In the authors' methods: Cell counts per sample came from amplifying reference gene primers. Measured with immunoSEQ multiplex PCR; TCRdb has only the in-frame clones, and not every one. The D gene and trimming were derived from the DNA, and the V and J assignments and clone size from that table. The table shows roughly 140,000 clones, with over 70% occurring only once. The chain uses TRBV28 and TRBJ1-6, with TRBD1 matching 10 bases. The source of this sequence is a woman between 45 and 65 years old with acute or convalescent COVID-19. The sequenced sample was peripheral blood. CDR3 nucleotides: TGTGCCAGCAGTTCCGGACAGGGGGATAATTCACCCCTCCACTTT. Its protein product is CASSSGQGDNSPLHF.